The present T cell receptor beta chain was sequenced within a study of blood T cells in healthy people across ages. This clonotype has only a few counts. With a J-beta primer mix and a sample-barcoded 5' primer, a second PCR ran 7 to 11 cycles. TCRdb called the 5' RACE reads again in MiXCR, with one record for every CDR3 protein. The sample has 650,000 or so distinct CDR3 sequences; 52% are singletons. The CDR3 extends over 13 amino acids. CDR1 KGHDR and CDR2 SFDVKD come from the germline V gene. Trimming removed 11 bases from V and 4 bases from J; junction bases left unmatched: 6. The chain links TRBV24-1 to TRBJ2-1, with 8 positions matching TRBD1. Sequenced: blood. This TCR was sampled from an elderly woman in good health. The CDR3 region is CAIQDREYNEQFF. CDR3 DNA: TGTGCCATTCAGGACAGGGAATACAATGAGCAGTTCTTC.